This T cell receptor (beta chain) was sequenced in a study of cytomegalovirus exposure and HLA in healthy donors. Overall study: Later, an analysis reported that the 95 to 150 validation repertoires had used the same platform as the 500 to 800 first-cohort repertoires. Study-level points and caveats: The CMV antigen specificity of a few CMV-associated chains was confirmed through in vitro analysis. The study put about 180 TCR beta chains on its list as cytomegalovirus-associated.

Sequencing was performed with immunoSEQ multiplex PCR; in TCRdb, only in-frame clones are kept and a portion is missing. The sample has 150,000 to 160,000 clones, 85% to 90% seen once. The CDR3 is 15 amino acids. Looked up from germline, CDR1 is KGHSH and CDR2 is LQKENI. Trimming left V 1 base short and J 6 bases short, with 12 bases between. The validation cohort, a group of over a hundred subjects, included the donors and was separate from the roughly 700-subject first cohort. This clone turned up a few times. Its antigen is currently unknown. The V gene is TRBV18, the J gene TRBJ2-2; a weak D match, TRBD1 (6 bases). The TCR was taken from a human donor in good health. Sequenced material: PBMCs. The CDR3 nucleotides are TGTGCCAGCTCACCACAACCAGGGGCGTCCGGGGAGCTGTTTTTT. It codes for CASSPQPGASGELFF.